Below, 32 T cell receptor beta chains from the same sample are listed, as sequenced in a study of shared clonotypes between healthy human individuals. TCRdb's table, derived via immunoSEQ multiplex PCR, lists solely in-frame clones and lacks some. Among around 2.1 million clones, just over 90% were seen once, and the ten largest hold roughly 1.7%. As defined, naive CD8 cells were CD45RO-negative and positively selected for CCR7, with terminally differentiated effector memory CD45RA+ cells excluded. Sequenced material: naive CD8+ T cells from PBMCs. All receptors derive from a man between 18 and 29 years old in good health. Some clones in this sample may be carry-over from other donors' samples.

CDR3 bases: TGTGCCAGCAGCACCCGTAGTGAGGGGGGGTTTACAGGGACCTTAAACTATGGCTACACCTTC. Its protein is CASSTRSEGGFTGTLNYGYTF. J is TRBJ1-2 and V is TRBV9; perhaps TRBD1 as D (6 bases). V dropped 4 bases and J dropped 2 bases, with 33 bases sitting between them. The CDR3 sequence is 21 residues long. Germline CDR1 is SGDLS and CDR2 is YYNGEE.

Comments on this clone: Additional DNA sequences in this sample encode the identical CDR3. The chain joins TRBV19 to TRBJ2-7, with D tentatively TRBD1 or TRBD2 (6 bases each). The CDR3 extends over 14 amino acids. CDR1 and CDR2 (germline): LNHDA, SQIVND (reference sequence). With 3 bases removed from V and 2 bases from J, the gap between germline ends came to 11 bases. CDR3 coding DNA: TGTGCCAGTAGTATTGGTAGGGGGGCCTACGAGCAGTACTTC. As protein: CASSIGRGAYEQYF. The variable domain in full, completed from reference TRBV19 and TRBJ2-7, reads DGGITQSPKYLFRKEGQNVTLSCEQNLNHDAMYWYRQDPGQGLRLIYYSQIVNDFQKGDIAEGYSVSREKKESFPLTVTSAQKNPTAFYLCASSIGRGAYEQYFGPGTRLTVT.

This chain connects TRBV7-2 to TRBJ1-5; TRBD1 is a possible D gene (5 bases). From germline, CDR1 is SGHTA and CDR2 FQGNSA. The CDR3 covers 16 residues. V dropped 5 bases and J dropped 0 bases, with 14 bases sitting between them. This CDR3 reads CASSPRTPYSNQPQHF. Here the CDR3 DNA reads TGTGCCAGCAGCCCCCGGACACCTTATAGCAATCAGCCCCAGCATTTT.

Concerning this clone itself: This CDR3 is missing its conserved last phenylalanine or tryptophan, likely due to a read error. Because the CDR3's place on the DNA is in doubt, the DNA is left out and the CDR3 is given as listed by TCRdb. Here the CDR3 reads CSVEGLSGLWL. The J gene is TRBJ2-3, the V gene TRBV29-1; the table's D call, TRBD2, has no DNA check behind it. Germline loops: CDR1 SQVTM, CDR2 ANQGSEA. Ends included, the CDR3 has 11 residues.

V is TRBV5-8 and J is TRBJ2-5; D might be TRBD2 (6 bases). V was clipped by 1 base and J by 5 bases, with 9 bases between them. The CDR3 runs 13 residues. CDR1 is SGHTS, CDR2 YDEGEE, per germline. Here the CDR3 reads CASSLQGGETQYF. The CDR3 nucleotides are TGTGCCAGCAGCTTGCAAGGAGGGGAGACCCAGTACTTC.

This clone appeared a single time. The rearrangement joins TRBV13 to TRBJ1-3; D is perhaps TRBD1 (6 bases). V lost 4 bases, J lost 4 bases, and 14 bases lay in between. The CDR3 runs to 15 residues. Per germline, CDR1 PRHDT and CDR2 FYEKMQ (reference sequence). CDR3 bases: TGTGCCAGCAGCTCATTCCTCGACAGGGGAAACACCATATATTTT. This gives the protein CASSSFLDRGNTIYF.

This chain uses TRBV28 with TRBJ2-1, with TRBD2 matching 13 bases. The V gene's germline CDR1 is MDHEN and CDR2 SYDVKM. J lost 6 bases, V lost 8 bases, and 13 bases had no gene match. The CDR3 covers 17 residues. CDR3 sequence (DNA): TGTGCCAGCCTCTTCGAAACGGGACTAGCGGGATCCAATGAGCAGTTCTTC. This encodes CASLFETGLAGSNEQFF.

The CDR3 DNA reads TGTGCCAGCAGCTTAATACTAGCGGCGAACACCGGGGAGCTGTTTTTT. It is translated as CASSLILAANTGELFF. V gene TRBV5-4 combines with J gene TRBJ2-2, with TRBD2 matching over 8 bases. CDR1 SGHNT and CDR2 YYREEE come from the germline V gene (reference sequence). The CDR3 has 16 amino acids. V trimming: 2 bases; J trimming: 0 bases; junction bases outside the gene matches: 3.

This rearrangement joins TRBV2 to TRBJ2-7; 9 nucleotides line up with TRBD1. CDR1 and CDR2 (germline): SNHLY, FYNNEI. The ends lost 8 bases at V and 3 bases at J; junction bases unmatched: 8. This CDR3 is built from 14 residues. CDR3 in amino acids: CASARTGELYEQYF. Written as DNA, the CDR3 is TGTGCCAGCGCCCGGACAGGGGAACTCTACGAGCAGTACTTC.

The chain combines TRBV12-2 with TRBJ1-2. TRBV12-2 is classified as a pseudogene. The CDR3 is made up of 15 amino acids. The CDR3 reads CASRLGVGANYGYTF. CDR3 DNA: TGTGCAAGTCGCTTGGGTGTGGGTGCTAACTATGGCTACACCTTC.

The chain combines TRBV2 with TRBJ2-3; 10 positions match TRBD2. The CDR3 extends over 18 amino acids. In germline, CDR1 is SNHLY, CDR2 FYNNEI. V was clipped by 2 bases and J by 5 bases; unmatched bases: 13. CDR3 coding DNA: TGTGCCAGCAGTGAAACTTTAAGCGGGAGGGAAAGGAGAGATACGCAGTATTTT. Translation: CASSETLSGRERRDTQYF. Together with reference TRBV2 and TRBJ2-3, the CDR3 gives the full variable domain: EPEVTQTPSHQVTQMGQEVILRCVPISNHLYFYWYRQILGQKVEFLVSFYNNEISEKSEIFDDQFSVERPDGSNFTLKIRSTKLEDSAMYFCASSETLSGRERRDTQYFGPGTRLTVL.

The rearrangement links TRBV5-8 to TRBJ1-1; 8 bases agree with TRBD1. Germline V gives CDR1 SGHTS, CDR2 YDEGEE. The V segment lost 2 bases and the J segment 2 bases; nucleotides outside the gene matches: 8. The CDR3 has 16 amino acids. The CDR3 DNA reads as TGTGCCAGCAGCTTTCGAACAGGGGGAGTCAACACTGAAGCTTTCTTT. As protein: CASSFRTGGVNTEAFF.

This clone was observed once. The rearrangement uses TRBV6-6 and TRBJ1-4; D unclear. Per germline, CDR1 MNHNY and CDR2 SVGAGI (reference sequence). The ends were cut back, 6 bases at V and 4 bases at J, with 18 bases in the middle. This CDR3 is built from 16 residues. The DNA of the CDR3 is TGTGCCAGCAGCACCGCGGAAGGTCTTGGTAATGAAAAACTGTTTTTT. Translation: CASSTAEGLGNEKLFF.

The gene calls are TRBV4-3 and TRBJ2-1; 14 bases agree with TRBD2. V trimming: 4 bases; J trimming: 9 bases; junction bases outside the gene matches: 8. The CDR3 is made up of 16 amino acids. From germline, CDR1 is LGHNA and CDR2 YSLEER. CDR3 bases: TGCGCCAGCAGCCCCGGGACTAGCGGGAGAAGTGGTGAGCAGTTCTTC. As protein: CASSPGTSGRSGEQFF.

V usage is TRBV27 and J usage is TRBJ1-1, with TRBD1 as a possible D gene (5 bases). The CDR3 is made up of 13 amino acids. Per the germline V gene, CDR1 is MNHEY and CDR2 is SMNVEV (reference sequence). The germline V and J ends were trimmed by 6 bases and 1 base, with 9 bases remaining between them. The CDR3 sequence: CASSKQENTEAFF. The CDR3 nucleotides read TGTGCCAGCAGCAAACAGGAGAACACTGAAGCTTTCTTT.

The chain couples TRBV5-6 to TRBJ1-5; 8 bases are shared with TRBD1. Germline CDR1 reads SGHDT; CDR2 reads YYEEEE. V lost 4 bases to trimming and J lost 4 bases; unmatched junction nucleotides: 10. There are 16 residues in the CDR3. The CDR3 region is CASSPWTGRTNQPQHF. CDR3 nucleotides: TGTGCCAGCAGCCCCTGGACAGGGAGAACGAATCAGCCCCAGCATTTT.

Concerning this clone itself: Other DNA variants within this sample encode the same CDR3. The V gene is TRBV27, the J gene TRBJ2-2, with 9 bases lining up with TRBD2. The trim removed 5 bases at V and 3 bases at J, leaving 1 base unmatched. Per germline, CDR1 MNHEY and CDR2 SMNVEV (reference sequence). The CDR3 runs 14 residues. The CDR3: CASSRGGDTGELFF. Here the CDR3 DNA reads TGTGCCAGCAGTCGCGGGGGGGACACCGGGGAGCTGTTTTTT.

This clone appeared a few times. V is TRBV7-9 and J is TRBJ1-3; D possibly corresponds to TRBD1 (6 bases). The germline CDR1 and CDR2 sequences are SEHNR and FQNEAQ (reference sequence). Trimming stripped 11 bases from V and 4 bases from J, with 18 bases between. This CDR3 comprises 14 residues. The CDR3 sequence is CAWLPRGSGNTIYF. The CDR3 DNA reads TGTGCCTGGCTCCCCAGGGGTTCAGGAAACACCATATATTTT.

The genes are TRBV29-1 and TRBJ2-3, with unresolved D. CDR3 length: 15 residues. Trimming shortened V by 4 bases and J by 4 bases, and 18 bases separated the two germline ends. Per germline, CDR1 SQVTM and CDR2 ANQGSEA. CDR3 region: CSVVPPTEISDTQYF. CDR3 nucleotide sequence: TGCAGCGTTGTGCCCCCCACGGAGATTTCAGATACGCAGTATTTT.

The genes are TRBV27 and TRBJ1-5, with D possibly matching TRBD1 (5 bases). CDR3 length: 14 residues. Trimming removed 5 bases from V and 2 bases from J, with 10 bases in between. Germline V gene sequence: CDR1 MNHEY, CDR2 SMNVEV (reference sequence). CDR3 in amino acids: CASSLLTGNQPQHF. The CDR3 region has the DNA TGTGCCAGCAGTCTACTGACAGGCAATCAGCCCCAGCATTTT.

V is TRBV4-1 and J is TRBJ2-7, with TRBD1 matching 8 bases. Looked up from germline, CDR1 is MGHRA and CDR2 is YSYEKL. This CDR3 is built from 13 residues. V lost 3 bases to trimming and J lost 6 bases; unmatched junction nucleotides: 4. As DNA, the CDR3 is TGCGCCAGCAGCCACCGCGACAGGGGCGAGCAGTACTTC. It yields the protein CASSHRDRGEQYF.

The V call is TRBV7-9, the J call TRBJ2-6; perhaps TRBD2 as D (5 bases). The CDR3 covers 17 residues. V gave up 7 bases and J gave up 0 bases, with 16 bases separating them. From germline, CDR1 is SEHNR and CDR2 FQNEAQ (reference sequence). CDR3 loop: CASTPRTGSSGANVLTF. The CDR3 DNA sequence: TGTGCCAGCACCCCCAGGACTGGATCCTCTGGGGCCAACGTCCTGACTTTC. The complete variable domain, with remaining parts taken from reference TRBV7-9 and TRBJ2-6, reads DTGVSQNPRHKITKRGQNVTFRCDPISEHNRLYWYRQTLGQGPEFLTYFQNEAQLEKSRLLSDRFSAERPKGSFSTLEIQRTEQGDSAMYLCASTPRTGSSGANVLTFGAGSRLTVL.

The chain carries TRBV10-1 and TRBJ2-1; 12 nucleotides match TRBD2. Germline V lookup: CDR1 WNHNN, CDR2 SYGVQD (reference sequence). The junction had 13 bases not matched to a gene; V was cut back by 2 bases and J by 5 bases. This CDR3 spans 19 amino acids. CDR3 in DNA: TGCGCCAGCAGTGAGGGGCTAGCGGGAGGGCCGAATCCCCACAATGAGCAGTTCTTC. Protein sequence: CASSEGLAGGPNPHNEQFF.

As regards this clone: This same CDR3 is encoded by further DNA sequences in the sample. CDR3 protein: CASSEGAQYF. Written as DNA, the CDR3 is TGTGCCAGCAGTGAGGGGGCCCAGTACTTC. The chain joins TRBV25-1 to TRBJ2-5; D is possibly TRBD1 or TRBD2 (5 bases each). The germline V gene has CDR1 MGHDK and CDR2 SYGVNS. This CDR3 comprises 10 residues. V was trimmed by 3 bases and J by 9 bases, leaving 5 bases between them.

The CDR3 loop reads CASSSHARNEQYF. The DNA for the CDR3 is TGTGCCAGCAGCTCGCACGCGCGGAACGAGCAGTACTTC. The chain combines TRBV7-8 with TRBJ2-7; D unresolved. V shed 4 bases and J shed 5 bases, with 12 bases lying between them. The CDR3 runs 13 residues. Germline V CDR1 and CDR2: SGHVS, FQNEAQ. The variable domain in full, completed from reference TRBV7-8 and TRBJ2-7, reads GAGVSQSPRYKVAKRGQDVALRCDPISGHVSLFWYQQALGQGPEFLTYFQNEAQLDKSGLPSDRFFAERPEGSVSTLKIQRTQQEDSAVYLCASSSHARNEQYFGPGTRLTVT.

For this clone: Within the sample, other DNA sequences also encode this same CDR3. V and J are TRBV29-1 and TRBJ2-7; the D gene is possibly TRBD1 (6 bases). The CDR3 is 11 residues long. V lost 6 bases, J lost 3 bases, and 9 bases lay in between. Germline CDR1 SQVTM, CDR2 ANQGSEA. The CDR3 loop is CSVVQGYEQYF. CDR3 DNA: TGCAGCGTCGTACAGGGCTACGAGCAGTACTTC.

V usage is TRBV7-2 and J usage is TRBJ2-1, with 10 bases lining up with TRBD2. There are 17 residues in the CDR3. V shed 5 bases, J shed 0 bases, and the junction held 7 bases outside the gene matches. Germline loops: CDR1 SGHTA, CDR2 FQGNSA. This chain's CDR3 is CASSPISGRSSYNEQFF. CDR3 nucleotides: TGTGCCAGCAGCCCCATTAGCGGGAGGAGCTCCTACAATGAGCAGTTCTTC.

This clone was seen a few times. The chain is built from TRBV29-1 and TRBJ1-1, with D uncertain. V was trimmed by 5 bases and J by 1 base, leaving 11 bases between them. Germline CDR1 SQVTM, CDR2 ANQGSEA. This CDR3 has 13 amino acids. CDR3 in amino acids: CSVRAGENTEAFF. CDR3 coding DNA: TGCAGCGTTAGGGCTGGGGAGAACACTGAAGCTTTCTTT.

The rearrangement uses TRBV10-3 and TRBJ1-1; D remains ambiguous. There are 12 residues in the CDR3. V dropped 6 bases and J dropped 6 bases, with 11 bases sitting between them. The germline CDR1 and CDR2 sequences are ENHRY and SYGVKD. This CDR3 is CAISEIRAEAFF. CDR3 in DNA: TGTGCCATCAGCGAAATACGCGCTGAAGCTTTCTTT.

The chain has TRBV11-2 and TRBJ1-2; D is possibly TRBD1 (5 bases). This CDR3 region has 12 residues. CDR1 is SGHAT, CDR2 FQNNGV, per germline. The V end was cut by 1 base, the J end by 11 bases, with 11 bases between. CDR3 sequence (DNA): TGTGCCAGCAGCTTAGTTTCGGGGGGATACACCTTC. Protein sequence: CASSLVSGGYTF.

DNA of the CDR3: TGTGCCAGCAGTTCGACTAGCGGGAGTGGGGAGCAGTACTTC. Protein: CASSSTSGSGEQYF. V gene TRBV27 combines with J gene TRBJ2-7, with 12 bases lining up with TRBD2. This CDR3 has 14 amino acids. Germline V CDR1 and CDR2: MNHEY, SMNVEV (reference sequence). V shed 4 bases, J shed 7 bases, and the junction held 5 bases outside the gene matches.

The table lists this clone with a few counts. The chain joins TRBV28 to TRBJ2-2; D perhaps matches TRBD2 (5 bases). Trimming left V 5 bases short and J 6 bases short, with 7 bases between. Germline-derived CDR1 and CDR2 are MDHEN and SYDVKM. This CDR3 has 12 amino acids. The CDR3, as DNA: TGTGCCAGCAGTGACTACGCCGGGGAGCTGTTTTTT. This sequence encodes CASSDYAGELFF. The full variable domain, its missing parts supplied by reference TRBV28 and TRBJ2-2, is DVKVTQSSRYLVKRTGEKVFLECVQDMDHENMFWYRQDPGLGLRLIYFSYDVKMKEKGDIPEGYSVSREKKERFSLILESASTNQTSMYLCASSDYAGELFFGEGSRLTVL.